This TCR beta chain comes out of a study of CD8 T cells in ankylosing spondylitis. Findings and caveats of the study: Seemingly characteristic of ankylosing spondylitis blood was a TCR beta motif consisting of under 10 highly homologous variants. Relatively rare in peripheral blood, disease-linked clones were also CD8+.

TCRdb processed the 5' RACE reads anew with MiXCR; each CDR3 protein has one entry. Of about 800,000 distinct CDR3 sequences detected, approximately 12% appear once; the ten largest clones hold about 0.5%. Germline values: CDR1 SQVTM, CDR2 ANQGSEA. The CDR3 is 14 residues long. Trimming shortened V by 4 bases and J by 5 bases, and 17 bases separated the two germline ends. This clonotype was seen at least ten times. Its cognate antigen is unknown. Sequencing was carried out using blood, either unsorted or a sorted T cell fraction (not recorded which). The chain employs TRBV29-1 and TRBJ1-2, with TRBD1 as a possible D gene (5 bases). The receptor was isolated from a male donor with ankylosing spondylitis. The CDR3 nucleotides are TGCAGCGTTGTGCGCTACGGGACCGGGTATGGCTACACCTTC. Residues: CSVVRYGTGYGYTF.